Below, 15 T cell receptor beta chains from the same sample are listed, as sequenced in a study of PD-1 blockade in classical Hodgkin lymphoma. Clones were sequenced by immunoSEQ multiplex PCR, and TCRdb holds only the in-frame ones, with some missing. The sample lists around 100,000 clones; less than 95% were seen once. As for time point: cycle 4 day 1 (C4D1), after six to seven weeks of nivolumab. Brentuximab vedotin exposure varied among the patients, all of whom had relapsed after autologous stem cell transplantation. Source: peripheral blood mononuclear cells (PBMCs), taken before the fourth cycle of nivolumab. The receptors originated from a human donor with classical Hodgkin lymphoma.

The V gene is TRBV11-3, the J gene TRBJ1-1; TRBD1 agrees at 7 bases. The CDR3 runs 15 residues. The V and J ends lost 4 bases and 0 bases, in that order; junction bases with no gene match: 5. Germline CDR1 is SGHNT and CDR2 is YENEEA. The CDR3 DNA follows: TGTGCCAGCAGCTACAGACAGGGAATGAACACTGAAGCTTTCTTT. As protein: CASSYRQGMNTEAFF.

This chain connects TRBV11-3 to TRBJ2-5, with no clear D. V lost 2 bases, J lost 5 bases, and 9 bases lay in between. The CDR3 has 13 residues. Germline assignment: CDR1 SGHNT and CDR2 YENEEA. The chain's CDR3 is CASSLNSQETQYF. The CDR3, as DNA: TGTGCCAGCAGCTTAAACAGTCAGGAGACCCAGTACTTC.

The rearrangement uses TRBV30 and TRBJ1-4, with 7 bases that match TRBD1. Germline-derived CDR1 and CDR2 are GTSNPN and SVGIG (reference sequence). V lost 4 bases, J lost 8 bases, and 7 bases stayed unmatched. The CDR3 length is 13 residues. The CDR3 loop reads CAWKLQGGEKLFF. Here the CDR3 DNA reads TGTGCCTGGAAGCTCCAGGGGGGCGAAAAACTGTTTTTT.

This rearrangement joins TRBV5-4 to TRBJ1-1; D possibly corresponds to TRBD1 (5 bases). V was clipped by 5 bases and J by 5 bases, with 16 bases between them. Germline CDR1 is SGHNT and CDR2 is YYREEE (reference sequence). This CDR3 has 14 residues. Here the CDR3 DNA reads TGTGCCAGCAGTACTCCGGGACTTTCGACTGAAGCTTTCTTT. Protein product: CASSTPGLSTEAFF.

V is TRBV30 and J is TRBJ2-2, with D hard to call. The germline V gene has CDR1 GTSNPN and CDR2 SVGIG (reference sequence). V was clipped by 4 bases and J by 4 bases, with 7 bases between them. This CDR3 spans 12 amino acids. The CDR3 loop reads CAWNRITGELFF. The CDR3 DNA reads TGTGCCTGGAACCGAATCACCGGGGAGCTGTTTTTT.

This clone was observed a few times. CDR3 bases: TGTGCCAGCAGTCCCCTATACAGGGAGCCCCAGCATTTT. Protein sequence: CASSPLYREPQHF. This chain links TRBV27 with TRBJ1-5; TRBD1 is a possible D gene (6 bases). The V and J ends lost 5 bases and 8 bases respectively, with 13 bases between them. Looked up from germline, CDR1 is MNHEY and CDR2 is SMNVEV (reference sequence). CDR3 length: 13 amino acids.

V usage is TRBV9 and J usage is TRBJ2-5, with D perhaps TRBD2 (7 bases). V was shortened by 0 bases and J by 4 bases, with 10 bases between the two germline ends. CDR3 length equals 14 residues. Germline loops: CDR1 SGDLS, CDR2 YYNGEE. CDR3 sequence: CASSVEGGRETQYF. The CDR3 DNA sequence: TGTGCCAGCAGCGTAGAGGGGGGGCGAGAGACCCAGTACTTC.

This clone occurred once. The CDR3 DNA reads as TGTGCCAGCAGCTTAGTACTAGCAGGTACCAATGAGCAGTTCTTC. It encodes CASSLVLAGTNEQFF. The genes are TRBV7-9 and TRBJ2-1; D possibly corresponds to TRBD2 (6 bases). Germline V gene sequence: CDR1 SEHNR, CDR2 FQNEAQ (reference sequence). With 1 base removed from V and 6 bases from J, the gap between germline ends came to 13 bases. This CDR3 has 15 residues.

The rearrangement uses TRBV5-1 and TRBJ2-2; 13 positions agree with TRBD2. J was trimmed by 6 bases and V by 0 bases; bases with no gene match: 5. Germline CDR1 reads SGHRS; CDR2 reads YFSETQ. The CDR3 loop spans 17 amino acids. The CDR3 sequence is CASSLAGGLAGPGELFF. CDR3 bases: TGCGCCAGCAGCTTGGCCGGGGGACTAGCGGGGCCCGGGGAGCTGTTTTTT.

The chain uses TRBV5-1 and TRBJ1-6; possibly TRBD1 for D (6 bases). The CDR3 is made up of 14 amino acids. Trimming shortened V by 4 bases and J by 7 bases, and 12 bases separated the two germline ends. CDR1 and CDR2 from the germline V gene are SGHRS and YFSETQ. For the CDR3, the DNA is TGCGCCAGCAGCAAGGACAGCGGCAATTCACCCCTCCACTTT. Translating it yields CASSKDSGNSPLHF.

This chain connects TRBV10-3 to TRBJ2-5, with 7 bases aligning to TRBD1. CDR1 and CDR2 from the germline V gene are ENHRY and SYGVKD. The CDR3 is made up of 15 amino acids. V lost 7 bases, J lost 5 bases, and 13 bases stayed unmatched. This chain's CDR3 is CAITAPSTGWETQYF. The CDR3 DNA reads TGTGCCATCACGGCCCCCTCGACAGGGTGGGAGACCCAGTACTTC.

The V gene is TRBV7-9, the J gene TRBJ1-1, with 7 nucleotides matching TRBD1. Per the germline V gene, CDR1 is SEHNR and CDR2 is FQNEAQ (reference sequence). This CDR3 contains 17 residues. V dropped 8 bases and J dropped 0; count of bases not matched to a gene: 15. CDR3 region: CASRQGLGGFLNTEAFF. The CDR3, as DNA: TGTGCCAGCCGACAGGGTCTTGGTGGTTTTTTGAACACTGAAGCTTTCTTT.

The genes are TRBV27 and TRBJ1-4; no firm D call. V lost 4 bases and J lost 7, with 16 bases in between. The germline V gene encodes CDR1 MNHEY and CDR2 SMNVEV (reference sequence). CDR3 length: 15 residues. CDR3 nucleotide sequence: TGTGCCAGCAGTTCGGCTCCCAGAGGTGGTGAAAAACTGTTTTTT. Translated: CASSSAPRGGEKLFF.

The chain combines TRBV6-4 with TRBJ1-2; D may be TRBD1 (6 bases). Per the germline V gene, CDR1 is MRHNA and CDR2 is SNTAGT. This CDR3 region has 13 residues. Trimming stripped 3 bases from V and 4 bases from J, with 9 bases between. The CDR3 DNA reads TGTGCCAGCAGTGAACAGGGTCGCTATGGCTACACCTTC. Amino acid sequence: CASSEQGRYGYTF.

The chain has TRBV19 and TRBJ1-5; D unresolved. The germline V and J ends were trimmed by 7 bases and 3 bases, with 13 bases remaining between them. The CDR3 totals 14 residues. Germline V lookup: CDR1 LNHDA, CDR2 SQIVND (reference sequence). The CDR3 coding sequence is TGTGCCAGTACCCCCGGGGTTTCCAATCAGCCCCAGCATTTT. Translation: CASTPGVSNQPQHF.